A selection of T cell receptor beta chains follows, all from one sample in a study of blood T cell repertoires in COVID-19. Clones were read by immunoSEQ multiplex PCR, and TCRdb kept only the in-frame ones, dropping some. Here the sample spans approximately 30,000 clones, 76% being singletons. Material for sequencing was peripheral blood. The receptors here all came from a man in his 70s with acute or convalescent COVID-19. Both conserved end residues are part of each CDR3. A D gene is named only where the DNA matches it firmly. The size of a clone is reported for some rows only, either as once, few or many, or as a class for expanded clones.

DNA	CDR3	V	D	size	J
TGTGCCAGCAGCTTAGGGGGGACTAGCGGACAAGAGACCCAGTACTTC	CASSLGGTSGQETQYF	TRBV7-8	TRBD2	few	TRBJ2-5
TGTGCCAGCAGCTTAGATAAGACTCACCATTACACCGGGGAGCTGTTTTTT	CASSLDKTHHYTGELFF	TRBV11-2	-	-	TRBJ2-2
TGTGCCAGCAGTACAGGGGGCCCCGGGGACGAGCAGTACTTC	CASSTGGPGDEQYF	TRBV4-2	TRBD1	few	TRBJ2-7
TGTGCCAGCAGCTGGTTAGACAGGGGCCAGCCCCAGCATTTT	CASSWLDRGQPQHF	TRBV7-2	TRBD1	-	TRBJ1-5
TGTGCCAGCAGCCACAGCGGGGGGGCCGGTACGCAGTATTTT	CASSHSGGAGTQYF	TRBV14	TRBD2	-	TRBJ2-3
TGCGCCAGCAGCTTGGCGGGGGGGTACCAAGAGACCCAGTACTTC	CASSLAGGYQETQYF	TRBV5-1	TRBD2	-	TRBJ2-5
TGTGCCAGCTCACTCGAACTGGGACAGGGCGAAGAGACCCAGTACTTC	CASSLELGQGEETQYF	TRBV18	TRBD1	few	TRBJ2-5
TGCGCCAGCAGCCAAGAAAGACTCAGCCTTAATTCACCCCTCCACTTT	CASSQERLSLNSPLHF	TRBV4-3	-	once	TRBJ1-6
TGTGCCAGCAGCTTAAATTTGGCTAGCTCCTACAATGAGCAGTTCTTC	CASSLNLASSYNEQFF	TRBV7-3	-	-	TRBJ2-1
TGTGCCAGTGCAGGAGACTATCTCTCAGATACGCAGTATTTT	CASAGDYLSDTQYF	TRBV19	-	once	TRBJ2-3
TGTGCCAGCAGCCGAAGGGGTGGCACAGATACGCAGTATTTT	CASSRRGGTDTQYF	TRBV3-1/TRBV3-2	-	-	TRBJ2-3